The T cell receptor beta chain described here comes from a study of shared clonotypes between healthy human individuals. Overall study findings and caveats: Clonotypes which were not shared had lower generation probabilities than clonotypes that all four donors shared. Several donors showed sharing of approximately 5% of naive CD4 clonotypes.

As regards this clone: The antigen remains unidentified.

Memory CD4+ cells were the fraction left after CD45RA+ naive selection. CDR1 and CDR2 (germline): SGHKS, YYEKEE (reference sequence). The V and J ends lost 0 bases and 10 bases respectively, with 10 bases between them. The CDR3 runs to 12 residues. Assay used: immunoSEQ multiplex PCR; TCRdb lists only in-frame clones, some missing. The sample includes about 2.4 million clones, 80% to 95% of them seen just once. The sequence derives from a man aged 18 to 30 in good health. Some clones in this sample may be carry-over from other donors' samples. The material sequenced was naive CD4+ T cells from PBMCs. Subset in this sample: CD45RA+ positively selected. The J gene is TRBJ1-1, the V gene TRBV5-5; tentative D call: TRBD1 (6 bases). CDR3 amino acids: CASSLEGGLAFF. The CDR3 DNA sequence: TGTGCCAGCAGCTTGGAGGGGGGCTTAGCTTTCTTT.